This is a list of T cell receptor beta chains from one sample in a study of shared clonotypes between healthy human individuals. Some clones are missing from TCRdb's copy, which holds only in-frame ones; the method was immunoSEQ multiplex PCR. The repertoire holds about 99,000 clones, with around 43% as singletons. The specimen sequenced was PBMCs. Receptors originate from a woman in her thirties or forties in good health. Some clones in this sample may be carry-over from other donors' samples. CDR3s include the opening cysteine and the closing phenylalanine or tryptophan. D genes are given only for firm matches. Some rows mark clone size as missing; the rest say once, few, many or name a class of expanded clone.

V gene	clone size	J gene	D gene	CDR3 DNA	CDR3 protein
TRBV19	.	TRBJ2-5	.	TGTGCCAGTAGTATTGGGGGGGAGACCCAGTACTTC	CASSIGGETQYF
TRBV15	few	TRBJ1-6	.	TGTGCCACCTCTTATCCCACGCCGTCAGGGGCAGGTTCACCCCTCCACTTT	CATSYPTPSGAGSPLHF
TRBV29-1	.	TRBJ2-1	.	TGCAGCGTTGAAGCGGAATCCTACAATGAGCAGTTCTTC	CSVEAESYNEQFF
TRBV6-6	.	TRBJ2-7	TRBD2	TGTGCCAGCAGTTACTCGATCAGCGGGACCTACGAGCAGTACTTC	CASSYSISGTYEQYF
TRBV6-5	few	TRBJ2-1	TRBD2	TGTGCCAGCCTCTCTAGCGGGATCTACAATGAGCAGTTCTTC	CASLSSGIYNEQFF
TRBV2	many	TRBJ2-3	TRBD2	TGTGCCAGCGGACGGGAGGCCACAGATACGCAGTATTTT	CASGREATDTQYF
TRBV11-2	many	TRBJ1-1	.	TGTGCCAGCAGTAATATCGGACAGTTCATCCGCATGAACACTGAAGCTTTCTTT	CASSNIGQFIRMNTEAFF
TRBV2	.	TRBJ1-4	.	TGTGCCAGCAGTGAATCCGGGACGCCCGGGTTGGAAAAACTGTTTTTT	CASSESGTPGLEKLFF
TRBV7-3	.	TRBJ2-7	TRBD1	TGTGCCAGCAGCCAAGACAGGGGGGGCTACGAGCAGTACTTC	CASSQDRGGYEQYF
TRBV6-5	.	TRBJ2-7	TRBD1	TGTGCCAGCAGTCCCGGGACAGCCTTCTCCTACGAGCAGTACTTC	CASSPGTAFSYEQYF
TRBV5-4	many	TRBJ2-1	.	TGTGCCAGCAGCTTGGGTCAGGGGGGCGAGCAGTTCTTC	CASSLGQGGEQFF
TRBV27	few	TRBJ2-7	TRBD1	TGTGCCAGCAGCATCGGACAGGGGGCGTCCTACGAGCAGTACTTC	CASSIGQGASYEQYF
TRBV6-9	.	TRBJ2-5	TRBD1	TGTGCCAGTAGGACAGGGTATGAAGAGACCCAGTACTTC	CASRTGYEETQYF
TRBV4-1	many	TRBJ1-5	.	TGCGCCAGCAGCCAAGAAGCGACAGACGGTCAGCCCCAGCATTTT	CASSQEATDGQPQHF
TRBV30	many	TRBJ1-6	.	TGTGCCTGGAGTCCAGGGAATTCACCCCTCCACTTT	CAWSPGNSPLHF